The rows below give T cell receptor beta chains drawn from one sample of a study of vaccination effects on CD4 cells after COVID-19. The method was immunoSEQ multiplex PCR; TCRdb's version includes in-frame clones alone and lacks a portion of them. There are tens of thousands of clones in the sample; approximately 79% occur only once, and about 2.5% lies in the top ten. These TCRs are of unknown antigen specificity. This specimen consisted of CD4+ T cells from PBMCs cultured without peptide, obtained after COVID-19 vaccination. These receptor sequences come from a human donor who received a COVID-19 vaccine. Each CDR3 is given with its conserved first and last residue. D genes are given only for firm matches. Size tells how often a clone was seen (once, few, many) or the class of an expanded clone, and some rows leave it out.

-,-,TRBJ2-3,TRBV24-1,TGTGCCACCAGTGATCCAGTTTTAGATACGCAGTATTTT,CATSDPVLDTQYF
-,-,TRBJ2-2,TRBV4-1,TGCGCCAGCAGCCGGCAGATCAACACCGGGGAGCTGTTTTTT,CASSRQINTGELFF
TRBD1,-,TRBJ2-2,TRBV7-3,TGTGCCAGCAGCTCCCAGGGGGTGGGCACCGGGGAGCTGTTTTTT,CASSSQGVGTGELFF
-,few,TRBJ2-5,TRBV7-3,TGTGCCAGCAGCTTCTCCGGGCAAGAGACCCAGTACTTC,CASSFSGQETQYF
TRBD1,-,TRBJ1-2,TRBV3-1/TRBV3-2,TGTGCCAGCAGCCAAGGGGGGACAGGGGGCTTTCGGGTCTATGGCTACACCTTC,CASSQGGTGGFRVYGYTF
-,-,TRBJ2-5,TRBV5-8,TGTGCCAGCAGCTTGTTACAATTCCAAGAGACCCAGTACTTC,CASSLLQFQETQYF
TRBD1,-,TRBJ1-4,TRBV25-1,TGTGCCAGCAGTGATCGGACAGGGCTTAATGAAAAACTGTTTTTT,CASSDRTGLNEKLFF
TRBD2,-,TRBJ2-2,TRBV7-2,TGTGCCAGCAGCTTAGGGCTGATAGCGGGGATCCCCGGGGAGCTGTTTTTT,CASSLGLIAGIPGELFF
TRBD1,-,TRBJ2-5,TRBV6-5,TGTGCCAGCAGTCCCAACTGGGGACAGCAAGAGACCCAGTACTTC,CASSPNWGQQETQYF
-,many,TRBJ1-1,TRBV4-1,TGCGCCAGCAGCCAAACCCTGCAGGGCATGAACACTGAAGCTTTCTTT,CASSQTLQGMNTEAFF
TRBD1,-,TRBJ1-1,TRBV4-3,TGCGCCAGCAGCAAAGGACAGGGGACGAGCACTGAAGCTTTCTTT,CASSKGQGTSTEAFF
-,-,TRBJ2-3,TRBV12-3/TRBV12-4,TGTGCCAGCAGTTTTTGGGGAGCTACGCAGTATTTT,CASSFWGATQYF
-,-,TRBJ2-3,TRBV27,TGTGCCAGCAGGTCCAGGTTAGATACGCAGTATTTT,CASRSRLDTQYF
-,-,TRBJ1-2,TRBV5-1,TGCGCCAGCAGCTTGGGGTTGGATCAAGGTCGGTATGGCTACACCTTC,CASSLGLDQGRYGYTF
-,-,TRBJ2-3,TRBV29-1,TGCAGCGCCGCACTAGGGGCAGATACGCAGTATTTT,CSAALGADTQYF
-,-,TRBJ2-5,TRBV7-2,TGTGCCAGCAGCTTATGGGGTAGTGCGGAGACCCAGTACTTC,CASSLWGSAETQYF
TRBD1,-,TRBJ2-1,TRBV6-1,TGTGCCAGCAGTGAAAGACAGGGGAGTGAGCAGTTCTTC,CASSERQGSEQFF
-,-,TRBJ1-5,TRBV19,TGTGCCAGTAGGACGGGACACGCAGATGACAATCAGCCCCAGCATTTT,CASRTGHADDNQPQHF
-,-,TRBJ2-3,TRBV10-1,TGCGCCAGCAGTGAGGGCTTAGGGACAGATACGCAGTATTTT,CASSEGLGTDTQYF
-,-,TRBJ2-3,TRBV4-3,TGCGCCAGCAGCCGAGGACGAAGCACAGATACGCAGTATTTT,CASSRGRSTDTQYF
TRBD2,-,TRBJ2-3,TRBV29-1,TGCAGCGTTGAAGGGACTAGCGGGGCTACAGATACGCAGTATTTT,CSVEGTSGATDTQYF
-,-,TRBJ1-4,TRBV30,TGTGCCTGGAGTGTGACCGGGAGGGGAGAAAAACTGTTTTTT,CAWSVTGRGEKLFF
-,once,TRBJ1-2,TRBV27,TGTGCCGGCAGTTTAAGACCAACTAACTATGGCTACACCTTC,CAGSLRPTNYGYTF
-,-,TRBJ1-3,TRBV4-3,TGCGCCAGCAGCCATACCAGACACAGCTCTGGAAACACCATATATTTT,CASSHTRHSSGNTIYF
-,once,TRBJ2-3,TRBV10-3,TGTGCCATCAGTAAAAACACAGATACGCAGTATTTT,CAISKNTDTQYF
-,-,TRBJ1-2,TRBV28,TGTGCCAGCAACATTTTAGGCGCTAACTATGGCTACACCTTC,CASNILGANYGYTF
-,-,TRBJ2-3,TRBV18,TGTGCCAGCTCACCACTGGGGAGCACAGATACGCAGTATTTT,CASSPLGSTDTQYF
-,-,TRBJ2-6,TRBV24-1,TGTGCCACCAGTGAAAGGACTGGGGCCAACGTCCTGACTTTC,CATSERTGANVLTF
TRBD1,-,TRBJ2-2,TRBV6-1,TGTGCCAGCAGTGATCCGGGACAGGGGGGAGTAATGGGCGGGGAGCTGTTTTTT,CASSDPGQGGVMGGELFF
TRBD2,-,TRBJ2-3,TRBV6-1,TGTGCCAGCAGTGAAGCCAGCGGGGGGGGATTAGATACGCAGTATTTT,CASSEASGGGLDTQYF
-,-,TRBJ1-6,TRBV28,TGTGCCAGCAGCCCGAAGCAGGCCTCCTCGGACTTT,CASSPKQASSDF
-,-,TRBJ2-5,TRBV5-1,TGCGCCAGCAGCTTGTCCAACGCGGAAGAGACCCAGTACTTC,CASSLSNAEETQYF
-,once,TRBJ1-2,TRBV5-1,TGCGCCAGCAGCCCGGGACGGACGAACTATGGCTACACCTTC,CASSPGRTNYGYTF
-,-,TRBJ2-2,TRBV6-4,TGTGCCAGCAGTGAAAGCGAAACCGGGGAGCTGTTTTTT,CASSESETGELFF
-,-,TRBJ2-3,TRBV5-1,TGCGCCAGCAGAGGGGGGGCGAGCACAGATACGCAGTATTTT,CASRGGASTDTQYF
-,-,TRBJ1-4,TRBV19,TGTGCCAGTAGCAAGAGCGGGGGGGAGAATGAAAAACTGTTTTTT,CASSKSGGENEKLFF
-,-,TRBJ1-1,TRBV18,TGTGCCAGCTCGGCGACCCAGAACACTGAAGCTTTCTTT,CASSATQNTEAFF
-,-,TRBJ2-5,TRBV5-1,TGCGCCAGCAGCCCCCGGAGCGGTGTCGAGACCCAGTACTTC,CASSPRSGVETQYF
TRBD2,-,TRBJ2-5,TRBV18,TGTGCCAGCTCACTCTCGGGACTAGCGGGGGAAGAGACCCAGTACTTC,CASSLSGLAGEETQYF
-,-,TRBJ2-2,TRBV6-2/TRBV6-3,TGTGCCAGCAGTTACTCGGGACTGAACACCGGGGAGCTGTTTTTT,CASSYSGLNTGELFF
TRBD1,-,TRBJ2-5,TRBV4-2,TGTGCCAGCAGCCAATTCGAGACACCACAGGGGGCGGAGACCCAGTACTTC,CASSQFETPQGAETQYF